Shown below are 26 T cell receptor beta chains from a single sample sequenced in a study of shared clonotypes between healthy human individuals. Clones were sequenced by immunoSEQ multiplex PCR, and TCRdb holds only the in-frame ones, with some missing. Of roughly 400,000 clones detected, 95% to 97% appear once; the ten largest clones hold around 0.3%. The sample comprised memory CD8+ T cells sorted from blood. The subset is: CD45RO+ cells pooled with CCR7-negative TemRA cells. The receptors come from a man aged 30 to 39 in good health.

The chain recombines TRBV7-9 with TRBJ1-5; a possible D gene is TRBD1 (5 bases). This CDR3 is 13 amino acids long. The V gene lost 5 bases and the J gene lost 0 bases, with 5 bases spanning the gap. Germline CDR1 is SEHNR and CDR2 is FQNEAQ (reference sequence). CDR3: CASSRGSNQPQHF. The CDR3 bases are TGTGCCAGCAGCAGGGGTAGCAATCAGCCCCAGCATTTT.

This clone was detected only once. V usage is TRBV9 and J usage is TRBJ2-1; 11 positions match TRBD1. The CDR3 length is 15 residues. Germline-derived CDR1 and CDR2 are SGDLS and YYNGEE. Trimming removed 4 bases from V and 7 bases from J; junction bases left unmatched: 7. CDR3 sequence: CASSWAGQGDNEQFF. The CDR3 DNA reads TGTGCCAGCAGCTGGGCGGGACAGGGGGATAATGAGCAGTTCTTC.

This clone was observed once. This rearrangement joins TRBV7-9 to TRBJ1-1; D perhaps matches TRBD1 (5 bases). From germline, CDR1 is SEHNR and CDR2 FQNEAQ (reference sequence). The V and J ends lost 3 bases and 5 bases respectively, with 16 bases between them. The CDR3 has 15 residues. CDR3 protein: CASSFSEGYWTEAFF. CDR3 bases: TGTGCCAGCAGCTTTAGTGAGGGGTATTGGACTGAAGCTTTCTTT.

V usage is TRBV7-9 and J usage is TRBJ1-1, with no clear D. Germline values: CDR1 SEHNR, CDR2 FQNEAQ (reference sequence). Trimming removed 5 bases at V and 3 bases at J, with 13 bases between. This CDR3 has 14 amino acids. The CDR3 sequence: CASSPLTDYTEAFF. In DNA, the CDR3 is TGTGCCAGCAGCCCCCTGACGGATTACACTGAAGCTTTCTTT.

The V gene is TRBV19, the J gene TRBJ1-2; no clear D gene. From germline, CDR1 is LNHDA and CDR2 SQIVND (reference sequence). The CDR3 is 13 residues long. V gave up 1 base and J gave up 6 bases, with 9 bases separating them. Here the CDR3 reads CASSIVSGDGYTF. The CDR3 DNA is TGTGCCAGTAGTATAGTGTCCGGGGATGGCTACACCTTC.

The rearrangement links TRBV6-1 to TRBJ2-1; tentative D call: TRBD2 (5 bases). The CDR3 runs to 11 residues. The germline V and J ends were trimmed by 7 bases and 8 bases, with 9 bases remaining between them. CDR1 and CDR2 (germline): MNHNS, SASEGT. The CDR3 here is CASTTRDEQFF. CDR3 bases: TGTGCCAGCACTACTAGGGATGAGCAGTTCTTC.

This chain joins TRBV11-3 and TRBJ2-7; D tentatively fits TRBD1 or TRBD2 (5 bases each). CDR1 and CDR2 from the germline V gene are SGHNT and YENEEA. This CDR3 region has 13 residues. The V gene lost 5 bases and the J gene lost 0 bases, with 8 bases spanning the gap. The CDR3 here is CASSPGASYEQYF. For the CDR3, the DNA is TGTGCCAGCAGCCCCGGGGCCTCCTACGAGCAGTACTTC.

The rearrangement joins TRBV7-2 to TRBJ2-5, with 8 positions matching TRBD2. J was trimmed by 5 bases and V by 2 bases; bases with no gene match: 7. The CDR3 runs to 15 residues. The germline CDR1 and CDR2 sequences are SGHTA and FQGNSA. The CDR3 DNA reads as TGTGCCAGCAGCTTACGGTCTCGACTAGCGGAGACCCAGTACTTC. It specifies CASSLRSRLAETQYF.

This clone was detected once. The genes are TRBV14 and TRBJ2-2, with D possibly being TRBD1 (5 bases). Trimming cost V 4 bases and J 3 bases, with 15 bases left between them. Germline V lookup: CDR1 SGHDN, CDR2 FVKESK. The CDR3 sequence is 16 residues long. The CDR3 region has the DNA TGTGCCAGCAGCCGACAGTTGGTAGGGGACACCGGGGAGCTGTTTTTT. As protein: CASSRQLVGDTGELFF.

The chain carries TRBV6-5 and TRBJ2-7; possible D gene TRBD1, 5 bases. CDR1 is MNHEY, CDR2 SVGAGI, per germline. The CDR3 is 13 amino acids. V was shortened by 6 bases and J by 1 base, with 10 bases between the two germline ends. CDR3 region: CASSTGFSYEQYF. Written as DNA, the CDR3 is TGTGCCAGCAGCACAGGTTTTTCCTACGAGCAGTACTTC.

Only one count was recorded for this clone. The rearrangement links TRBV27 to TRBJ1-5; 10 nucleotides agree with TRBD1. V lost 6 bases, J lost 5 bases, and 7 bases stayed unmatched. The CDR3 loop spans 15 amino acids. Germline CDR1 and CDR2: MNHEY and SMNVEV (reference sequence). The CDR3 DNA reads TGTGCCAGCAGCTCCGGGACAGGGGCCTATCAGCCCCAGCATTTT. It yields the protein CASSSGTGAYQPQHF.

The CDR3 DNA sequence: TGTGCCAGCAATGTAGTTATGGGTTACGGCGAGCAGTACTTC. This translates into CASNVVMGYGEQYF. The chain is built from TRBV28 and TRBJ2-7; no reliable D call. Germline CDR1 and CDR2: MDHEN and SYDVKM. This CDR3 spans 14 amino acids. The ends were cut back, 7 bases at V and 6 bases at J, with 19 bases in the middle.

The chain carries TRBV29-1 and TRBJ2-1, with D possibly called TRBD1 or TRBD2 (5 bases each). The CDR3 is made up of 13 amino acids. Germline V gene lookup returns CDR1 SQVTM and CDR2 ANQGSEA. V lost 7 bases and J 6 bases, leaving 16 bases between the germline ends. CDR3 region: CSAPRPGSNEQFF. CDR3 DNA: TGCAGCGCCCCCCGCCCAGGGAGCAATGAGCAGTTCTTC.

The chain couples TRBV4-1 to TRBJ2-7; TRBD2 matches at 9 bases. This CDR3 spans 17 amino acids. Germline V gene sequence: CDR1 MGHRA, CDR2 YSYEKL. V gave up 3 bases and J gave up 6 bases; unmatched junction bases: 15. CDR3 sequence: CASSHGGGRGLIGEQYF. The CDR3 DNA is TGCGCCAGCAGCCATGGCGGCGGGAGGGGCTTAATAGGCGAGCAGTACTTC.

The V and J genes are TRBV7-8 and TRBJ2-7; no clear D gene. V was trimmed by 1 base and J by 0 bases, leaving 19 bases between them. The CDR3 has 18 amino acids. CDR1 SGHVS and CDR2 FQNEAQ come from the germline V gene. The CDR3 bases are TGTGCCAGCAGCTTAGTGTCGGTGTCGGCCTCTGGCTCCTACGAGCAGTACTTC. Protein: CASSLVSVSASGSYEQYF. Complete variable domain (other parts from reference TRBV7-8 and TRBJ2-7): GAGVSQSPRYKVAKRGQDVALRCDPISGHVSLFWYQQALGQGPEFLTYFQNEAQLDKSGLPSDRFFAERPEGSVSTLKIQRTQQEDSAVYLCASSLVSVSASGSYEQYFGPGTRLTVT.

This sequence joins TRBV30 and TRBJ2-1, with TRBD2 matching over 8 bases. Germline V lookup: CDR1 GTSNPN, CDR2 SVGIG (reference sequence). The CDR3 totals 13 residues. V was pared by 8 bases and J by 4 bases, with 7 bases of the junction left unmatched. The DNA of the CDR3 is TGTGCCGGTATAGCGGGACATTACAATGAGCAGTTCTTC. As protein: CAGIAGHYNEQFF.

The CDR3 DNA reads as TGTGCCAGCAGCTTGGGGACAACCTACGAGCAGTACTTC. Translating gives CASSLGTTYEQYF. The V call is TRBV5-4, the J call TRBJ2-7, with TRBD1 as a possible D gene (5 bases). Trimming left V 0 bases short and J 2 bases short, with 6 bases between. Germline assignment: CDR1 SGHNT and CDR2 YYREEE (reference sequence). This CDR3 comprises 13 residues.

This chain uses TRBV6-4 with TRBJ1-2; a possible D gene is TRBD1 (5 bases). The CDR3 runs to 14 residues. The germline gives CDR1 MRHNA, CDR2 SNTAGT. V shed 2 bases and J shed 6 bases, with 13 bases lying between them. Here the CDR3 DNA reads TGTGCCAGCAGTGACCCCGGTAGGGGAAATGGCTACACCTTC. It yields the protein CASSDPGRGNGYTF.

The V call is TRBV7-2, the J call TRBJ2-7, with 10 bases aligning to TRBD1. Germline lookup yields CDR1 SGHTA and CDR2 FQGNSA. V shed 0 bases and J 8 bases; nucleotides not matched to a gene: 4. The CDR3 is 14 amino acids. The CDR3 DNA is TGTGCCAGCAGCTTAGCGAGGGACAGGGGTAAGCAGTACTTC. Translating it yields CASSLARDRGKQYF.

This sequence joins TRBV5-8 and TRBJ2-7; D is uncertain. Germline V gives CDR1 SGHTS, CDR2 YDEGEE. This CDR3 region has 10 residues. Trimming left V 2 bases short and J 3 bases short, with 0 bases between. DNA for the CDR3: TGTGCCAGCAGCTTCTACGAGCAGTACTTC. Translated, it gives CASSFYEQYF.

The genes are TRBV7-8 and TRBJ2-5, with a possible D match to TRBD1 (5 bases). This CDR3 region has 15 residues. Trimming left V 6 bases short and J 3 bases short, with 17 bases between. Germline CDR1 is SGHVS and CDR2 is FQNEAQ. Here the CDR3 DNA reads TGTGCCAGCAGTTCAGCCGTGGGGCTTAAAGAGACCCAGTACTTC. Translating it yields CASSSAVGLKETQYF. The full variable domain, in which reference TRBV7-8 and TRBJ2-5 provide the parts outside the CDR3, is GAGVSQSPRYKVAKRGQDVALRCDPISGHVSLFWYQQALGQGPEFLTYFQNEAQLDKSGLPSDRFFAERPEGSVSTLKIQRTQQEDSAVYLCASSSAVGLKETQYFGPGTRLLVL.

A note on this clone: One junction end does not reproduce the germline sequence, and a read error may be involved. The chain has TRBV7-7 and TRBJ2-3; D is undetermined. The germline V gene encodes CDR1 SSHAT and CDR2 FNYEAQ (reference sequence). CDR3 length: 14 residues. The CDR3 region is CASSSTVGTDTQYF. The CDR3 DNA reads TGTGCTAGCAGCTCCACCGTGGGTACAGATACGCAGTATTTT.

The V call is TRBV2, the J call TRBJ2-5, with unresolved D. CDR1 SNHLY and CDR2 FYNNEI come from the germline V gene. The CDR3 runs to 15 residues. V lost 7 bases to trimming and J lost 9 bases, with 24 bases between them. In DNA, the CDR3 is TGTGCCAGCATGAGCGAACAACCCAGTTTTTCGGCCCAGTACTTC. Its protein product is CASMSEQPSFSAQYF.

The CDR3 here is CASSSKQGTYEQYF. CDR3 DNA: TGTGCCAGCAGCTCAAAACAGGGGACCTACGAGCAGTACTTC. The V and J genes are TRBV5-4 and TRBJ2-7; 7 bases align to TRBD1. The CDR3 extends over 14 amino acids. V shed 3 bases, J shed 2 bases, and the junction held 5 bases outside the gene matches. CDR1 SGHNT and CDR2 YYREEE come from the germline V gene (reference sequence).

This clone appeared a single time. A read error may account for a junction end that differs from germline. V and J are TRBV28 and TRBJ2-7, with 10 bases identical to TRBD1. The CDR3 extends over 12 amino acids. CDR1 and CDR2 from the germline V gene are MDHEN and SYDVKM. DNA for the CDR3: TGTGCCAGCAGTTTACCAACGGGACAGGGGACCTTC. Its protein is CASSLPTGQGTF. Filled out from reference TRBV28 and TRBJ2-7, the complete variable domain reads DVKVTQSSRYLVKRTGEKVFLECVQDMDHENMFWYRQDPGLGLRLIYFSYDVKMKEKGDIPEGYSVSREKKERFSLILESASTNQTSMYLCASSLPTGQGTFGPGTRLTVT.

The chain couples TRBV15 to TRBJ2-3, with 9 bases fitting TRBD2. V lost 1 base and J lost 3; bases outside the gene matches: 5. The germline CDR1 and CDR2 sequences are LNHNV and YYDKDF (reference sequence). There are 16 residues in the CDR3. CDR3 loop: CATSRGQTSGTDTQYF. For the CDR3, the DNA is TGTGCCACCAGCAGAGGTCAAACTAGCGGGACAGATACGCAGTATTTT.